This T cell receptor beta chain was identified during a study of blood T cell repertoires in COVID-19. Across the whole study: T cells, B-cell-depleted T cells, or PBMCs supplied cDNA or gDNA.

Generated by immunoSEQ multiplex PCR, the TCRdb table keeps only in-frame clones and is missing some. The sample holds some 300,000 clones, just under 90% seen once. V shed 4 bases, J shed 0 bases, and the junction held 3 bases outside the gene matches. This CDR3 is 15 amino acids long. Per the germline V gene, CDR1 is SNHLY and CDR2 is FYNNEI. Participants came from under 30 US areas, aged about 18 to 90 years. The gene calls are TRBV2 and TRBJ1-5; 7 bases are shared with TRBD1. The source is a woman aged 45-59 years who had been exposed to COVID-19. Sequencing was carried out using PBMCs or T cells enriched from blood (not recorded which). The CDR3, as DNA: TGTGCCAGCAGTGGACAGGGCCGTAGCAATCAGCCCCAGCATTTT. Residues: CASSGQGRSNQPQHF.